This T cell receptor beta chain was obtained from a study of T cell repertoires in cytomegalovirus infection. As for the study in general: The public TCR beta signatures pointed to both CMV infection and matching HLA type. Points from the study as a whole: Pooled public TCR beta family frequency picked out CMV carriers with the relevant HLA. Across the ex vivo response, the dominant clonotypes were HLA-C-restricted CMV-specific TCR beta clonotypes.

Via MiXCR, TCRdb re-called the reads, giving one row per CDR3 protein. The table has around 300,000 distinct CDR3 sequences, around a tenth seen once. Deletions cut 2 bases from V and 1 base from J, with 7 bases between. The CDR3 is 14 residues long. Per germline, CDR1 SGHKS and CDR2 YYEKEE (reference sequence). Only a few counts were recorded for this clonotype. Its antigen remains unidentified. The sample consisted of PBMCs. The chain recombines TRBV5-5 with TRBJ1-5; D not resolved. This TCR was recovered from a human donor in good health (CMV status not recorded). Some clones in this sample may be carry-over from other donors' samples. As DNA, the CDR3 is TGTGCCAGCAGCTTCTCGATGAGCAATCAGCCCCAGCATTTT. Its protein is CASSFSMSNQPQHF.